This T cell receptor beta chain was sequenced for a study of chemoradiotherapy in HPV16-positive cancers. Findings and limits, study-wide: Only a couple of HPV16-positive patients supplied the functional HPV-specificity definition. Better recurrence-free survival went with HPV-responsive T-cell expansion in HPV16-positive patients.

A remark on this clone: The antigen is unknown. Within the sample, other DNA sequences also encode this same CDR3.

Method: immunoSEQ multiplex PCR; TCRdb's copy keeps in-frame clones and lacks some. The profile covers about 3,000 clones, with around nine tenths appearing a single time and around 5.2% taken by the ten largest. This sample comprised tumor tissue, obtained from a patient who underwent chemoradiotherapy. The receptor was derived from a human donor with HPV-associated anogenital cancer.

The CDR3 sequence: CASSDERGNEQFF. The CDR3 bases are TGTGCCAGCAGTGACGAGAGAGGGAATGAGCAGTTCTTC. The chain couples TRBV6-4 to TRBJ2-1, with a possible D match to TRBD2 (5 bases). This CDR3 spans 13 amino acids. Germline CDR1 and CDR2: MRHNA and SNTAGT. The ends were cut back, 2 bases at V and 7 bases at J, with 9 bases in the middle.